This note documents a single T cell receptor beta chain sequence. Its matching antigen is unknown. Using genomic DNA as the template, TCR beta VDJ and CDR3 profiling was carried out. TCRdb recomputed calls from the reads with MiXCR, one row per CDR3 protein. The sample includes about 400,000 distinct CDR3 sequences, about two thirds of them seen just once. Germline CDR1 SGHTA, CDR2 FQGTGA. Trimming removed 4 bases at V and 5 bases at J, with 17 bases between. The CDR3 sequence is 16 residues long. The data were obtained in a study of CD8+CD57+ T cells in acquired aplastic anemia. The wider study: Researchers reported that healthy donors averaged roughly 10 million reads for CD4+ cells.

Findings and limits, study-wide: Patients and controls shared some 30 CD8+ CDR3 sequences, highly expressed in patients.

The gene calls are TRBV7-3 and TRBJ2-2, with D perhaps matching TRBD2 (5 bases). The receptor comes from a human donor in good health, serving as a control. Input material: sorted CD4+, CD8+, or CD8+CD57+ T cells (not recorded which) from PBMCs. The CDR3 DNA is TGTGCCAGCAGCTACGTAGCCGGACTTGTTACCGGGGAGCTGTTTTTT. Encoded protein: CASSYVAGLVTGELFF.